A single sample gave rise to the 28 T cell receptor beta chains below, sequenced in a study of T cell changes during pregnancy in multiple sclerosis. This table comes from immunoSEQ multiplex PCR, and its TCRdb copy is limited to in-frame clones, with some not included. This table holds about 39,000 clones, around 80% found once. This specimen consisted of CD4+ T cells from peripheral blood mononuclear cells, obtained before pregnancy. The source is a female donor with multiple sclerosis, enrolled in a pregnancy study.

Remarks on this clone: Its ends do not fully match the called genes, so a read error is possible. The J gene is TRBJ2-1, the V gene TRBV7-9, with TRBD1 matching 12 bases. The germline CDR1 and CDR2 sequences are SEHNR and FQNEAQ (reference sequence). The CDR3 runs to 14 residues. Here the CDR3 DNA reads TGTGCCAGCAGCCTCGAAGGGACAGGGGGCGCGAGGATCTTC. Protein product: CASSLEGTGGARIF.

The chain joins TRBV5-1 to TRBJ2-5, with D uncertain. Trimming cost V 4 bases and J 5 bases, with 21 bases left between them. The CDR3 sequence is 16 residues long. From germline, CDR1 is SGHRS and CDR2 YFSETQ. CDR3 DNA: TGCGCCAGCAGCAGACTGCAATCCGGTCTCGGGGAGACCCAGTACTTC. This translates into CASSRLQSGLGETQYF. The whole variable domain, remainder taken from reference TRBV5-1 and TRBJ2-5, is KAGVTQTPRYLIKTRGQQVTLSCSPISGHRSVSWYQQTPGQGLQFLFEYFSETQRNKGNFPGRFSGRQFSNSRSEMNVSTLELGDSALYLCASSRLQSGLGETQYFGPGTRLLVL.

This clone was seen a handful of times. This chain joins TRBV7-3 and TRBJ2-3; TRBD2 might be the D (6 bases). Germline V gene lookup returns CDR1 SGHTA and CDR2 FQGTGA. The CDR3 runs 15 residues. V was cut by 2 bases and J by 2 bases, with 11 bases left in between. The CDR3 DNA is TGTGCCAGCAGCTTAGGGACGGGACTCACAGATACGCAGTATTTT. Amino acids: CASSLGTGLTDTQYF.

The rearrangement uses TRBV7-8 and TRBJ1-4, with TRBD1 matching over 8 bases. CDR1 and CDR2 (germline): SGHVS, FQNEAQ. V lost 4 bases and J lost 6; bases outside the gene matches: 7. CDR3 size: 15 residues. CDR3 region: CASSSYRGYDEKLFF. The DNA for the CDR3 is TGTGCCAGCAGCTCCTACAGGGGGTACGATGAAAAACTGTTTTTT.

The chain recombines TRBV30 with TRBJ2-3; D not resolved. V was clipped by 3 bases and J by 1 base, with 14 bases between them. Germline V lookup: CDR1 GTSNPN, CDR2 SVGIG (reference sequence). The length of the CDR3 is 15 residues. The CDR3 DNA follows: TGTGCCTGGAGCGTGGGTGCAGGTGGCACAGATACGCAGTATTTT. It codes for CAWSVGAGGTDTQYF.

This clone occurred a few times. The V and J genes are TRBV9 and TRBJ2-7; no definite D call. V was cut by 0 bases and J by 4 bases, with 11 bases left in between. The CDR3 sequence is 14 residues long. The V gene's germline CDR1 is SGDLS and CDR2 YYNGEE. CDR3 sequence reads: CASSVDTNRYEQYF. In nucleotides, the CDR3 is TGTGCCAGCAGCGTAGATACCAACCGGTACGAGCAGTACTTC.

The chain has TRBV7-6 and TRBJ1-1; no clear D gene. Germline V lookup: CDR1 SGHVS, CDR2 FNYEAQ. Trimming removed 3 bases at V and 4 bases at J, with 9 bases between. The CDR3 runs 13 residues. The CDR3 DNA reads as TGTGCCAGCAGCTTGGGGAGGCTCACTGAAGCTTTCTTT. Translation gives CASSLGRLTEAFF.

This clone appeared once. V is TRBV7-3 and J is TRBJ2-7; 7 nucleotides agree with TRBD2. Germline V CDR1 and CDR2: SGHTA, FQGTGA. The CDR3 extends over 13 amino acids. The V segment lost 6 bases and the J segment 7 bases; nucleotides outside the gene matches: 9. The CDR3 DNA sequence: TGTGCCAGCAGTTATGGACTAGAAGGGGAGCAGTACTTC. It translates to CASSYGLEGEQYF. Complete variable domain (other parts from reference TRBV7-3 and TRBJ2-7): GAGVSQTPSNKVTEKGKYVELRCDPISGHTALYWYRQSLGQGPEFLIYFQGTGAADDSGLPNDRFFAVRPEGSVSTLKIQRTERGDSAVYLCASSYGLEGEQYFGPGTRLTVT.

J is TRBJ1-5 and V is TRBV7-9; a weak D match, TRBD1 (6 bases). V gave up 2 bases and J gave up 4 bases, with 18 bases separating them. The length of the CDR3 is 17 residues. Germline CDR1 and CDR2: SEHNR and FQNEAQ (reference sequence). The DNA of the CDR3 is TGTGCCAGCAGCTTAAGAACAGGGAATTCGATTAATCAGCCCCAGCATTTT. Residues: CASSLRTGNSINQPQHF.

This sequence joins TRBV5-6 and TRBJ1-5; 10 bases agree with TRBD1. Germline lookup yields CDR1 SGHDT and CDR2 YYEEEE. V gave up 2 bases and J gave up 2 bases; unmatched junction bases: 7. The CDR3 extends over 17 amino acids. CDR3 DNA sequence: TGTGCCAGCAGCTTTCGACAGGGGGCGACTGGCAATCAGCCCCAGCATTTT. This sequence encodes CASSFRQGATGNQPQHF.

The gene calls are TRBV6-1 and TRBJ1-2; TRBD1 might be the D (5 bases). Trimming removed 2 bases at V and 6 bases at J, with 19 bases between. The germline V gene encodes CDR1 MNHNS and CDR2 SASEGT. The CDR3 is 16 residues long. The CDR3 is CASSESVYGRVHGYTF. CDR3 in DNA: TGTGCCAGCAGTGAATCTGTGTATGGCAGGGTCCATGGCTACACCTTC.

CDR3 bases: TGTGCCAGTAGAGAGGGGGGGAAGGAGACCCAGTACTTC. Amino acids: CASREGGKETQYF. The J gene is TRBJ2-5, the V gene TRBV19; a weak D match, TRBD2 (7 bases). Germline-derived CDR1 and CDR2 are LNHDA and SQIVND (reference sequence). Trimming removed 6 bases at V and 5 bases at J, with 13 bases between. CDR3 length equals 13 residues.

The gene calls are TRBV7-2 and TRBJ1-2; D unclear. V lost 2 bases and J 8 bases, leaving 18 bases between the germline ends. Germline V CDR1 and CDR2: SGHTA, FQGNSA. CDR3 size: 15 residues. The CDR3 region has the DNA TGTGCCAGCAGCTTACCCTTTGGTCAGTCCCTGGGCTACACCTTC. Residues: CASSLPFGQSLGYTF.

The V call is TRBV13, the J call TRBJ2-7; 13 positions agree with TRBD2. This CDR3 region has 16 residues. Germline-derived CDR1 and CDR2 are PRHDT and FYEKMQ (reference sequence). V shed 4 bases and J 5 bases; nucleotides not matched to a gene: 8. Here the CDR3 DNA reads TGTGCCAGCAGCTCTCGACTAGCGGGGGGACCCAACGAGCAGTACTTC. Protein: CASSSRLAGGPNEQYF.

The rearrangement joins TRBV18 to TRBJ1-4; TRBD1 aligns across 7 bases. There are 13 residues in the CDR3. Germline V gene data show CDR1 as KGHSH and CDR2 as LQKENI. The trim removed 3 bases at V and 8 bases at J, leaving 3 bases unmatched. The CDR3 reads CASSPTGYEKLFF. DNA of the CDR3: TGTGCCAGCTCACCGACAGGGTACGAAAAACTGTTTTTT. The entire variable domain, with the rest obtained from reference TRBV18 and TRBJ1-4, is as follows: NAGVMQNPRHLVRRRGQEARLRCSPMKGHSHVYWYRQLPEEGLKFMVYLQKENIIDESGMPKERFSAEFPKEGPSILRIQQVVRGDSAAYFCASSPTGYEKLFFGSGTQLSVL.

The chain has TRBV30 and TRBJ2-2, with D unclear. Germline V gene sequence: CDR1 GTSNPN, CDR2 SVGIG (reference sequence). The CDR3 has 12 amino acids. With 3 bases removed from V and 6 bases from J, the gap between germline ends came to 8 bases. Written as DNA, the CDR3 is TGTGCCTGGAGCAGGTTCTCCGGGGAGCTGTTTTTT. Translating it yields CAWSRFSGELFF.

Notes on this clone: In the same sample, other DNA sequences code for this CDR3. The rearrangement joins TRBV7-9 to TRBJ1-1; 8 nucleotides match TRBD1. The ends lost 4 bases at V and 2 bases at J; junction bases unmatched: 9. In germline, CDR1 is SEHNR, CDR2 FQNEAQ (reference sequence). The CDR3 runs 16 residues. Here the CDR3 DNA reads TGTGCCAGCAGCTCAGACAGGGGAGGGGGAAACACTGAAGCTTTCTTT. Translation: CASSSDRGGGNTEAFF.

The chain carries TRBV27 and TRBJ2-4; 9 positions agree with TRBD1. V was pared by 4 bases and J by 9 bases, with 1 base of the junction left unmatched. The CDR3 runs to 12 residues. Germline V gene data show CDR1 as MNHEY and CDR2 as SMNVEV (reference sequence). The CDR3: CASSSTGGIQYF. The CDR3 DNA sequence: TGTGCCAGCAGTTCGACAGGGGGCATTCAGTACTTC.

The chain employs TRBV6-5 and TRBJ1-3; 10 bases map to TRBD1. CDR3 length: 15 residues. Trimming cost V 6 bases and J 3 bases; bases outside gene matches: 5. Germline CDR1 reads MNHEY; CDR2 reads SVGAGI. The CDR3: CASRPGTGVGNTIYF. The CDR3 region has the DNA TGTGCCAGCAGACCCGGGACAGGGGTTGGAAACACCATATATTTT.

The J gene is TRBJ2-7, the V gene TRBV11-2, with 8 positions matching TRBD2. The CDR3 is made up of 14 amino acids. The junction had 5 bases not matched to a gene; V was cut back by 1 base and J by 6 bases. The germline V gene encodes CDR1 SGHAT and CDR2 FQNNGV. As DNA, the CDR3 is TGTGCCAGCAGCTTAGGGCGGGAGGAGGGCGAGCAGTACTTC. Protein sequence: CASSLGREEGEQYF.

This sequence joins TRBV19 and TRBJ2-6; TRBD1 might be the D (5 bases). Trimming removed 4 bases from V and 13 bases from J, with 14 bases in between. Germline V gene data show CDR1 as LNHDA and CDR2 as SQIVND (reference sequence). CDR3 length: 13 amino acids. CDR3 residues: CASSSQGSGVLTF. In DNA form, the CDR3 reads TGTGCCAGTAGTAGTCAGGGTTCAGGGGTCCTGACTTTC.

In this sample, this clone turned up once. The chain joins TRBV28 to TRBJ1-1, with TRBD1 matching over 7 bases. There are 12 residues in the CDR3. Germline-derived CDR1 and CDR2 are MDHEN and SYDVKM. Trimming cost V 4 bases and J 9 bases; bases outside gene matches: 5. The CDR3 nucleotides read TGTGCCAGCAGTTCCGACAGGGTACAAGCTTTCTTT. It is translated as CASSSDRVQAFF.

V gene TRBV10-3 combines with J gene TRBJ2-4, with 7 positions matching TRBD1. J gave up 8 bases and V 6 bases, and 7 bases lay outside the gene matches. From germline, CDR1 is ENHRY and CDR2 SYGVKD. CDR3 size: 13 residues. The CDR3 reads CAIRGDSRHIQYF. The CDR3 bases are TGTGCCATCAGGGGGGACAGTAGGCACATTCAGTACTTC.

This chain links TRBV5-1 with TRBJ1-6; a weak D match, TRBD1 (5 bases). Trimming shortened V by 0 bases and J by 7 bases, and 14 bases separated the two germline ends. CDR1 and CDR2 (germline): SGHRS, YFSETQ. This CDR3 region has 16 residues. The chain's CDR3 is CASSLGPLRVNSPLHF. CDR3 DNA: TGCGCCAGCAGCTTGGGGCCACTCAGGGTGAATTCACCCCTCCACTTT.

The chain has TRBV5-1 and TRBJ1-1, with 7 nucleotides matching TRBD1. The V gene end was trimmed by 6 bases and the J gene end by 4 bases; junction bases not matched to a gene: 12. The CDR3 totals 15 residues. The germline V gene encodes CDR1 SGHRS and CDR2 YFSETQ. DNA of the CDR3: TGCGCCAGCAAGGTAGGGGGAGCAGGGGGCACTGAAGCTTTCTTT. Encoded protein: CASKVGGAGGTEAFF.

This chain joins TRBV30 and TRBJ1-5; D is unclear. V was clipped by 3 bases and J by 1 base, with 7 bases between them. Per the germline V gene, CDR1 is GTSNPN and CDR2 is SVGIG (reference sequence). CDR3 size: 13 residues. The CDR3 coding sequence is TGTGCCTGGAGGTCAGTCAGCAATCAGCCCCAGCATTTT. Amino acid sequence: CAWRSVSNQPQHF. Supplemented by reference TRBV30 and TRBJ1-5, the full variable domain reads SQTIHQWPATLVQPVGSPLSLECTVEGTSNPNLYWYRQAAGRGLQLLFYSVGIGQISSEVPQNLSASRPQDRQFILSSKKLLLSDSGFYLCAWRSVSNQPQHFGDGTRLSIL.

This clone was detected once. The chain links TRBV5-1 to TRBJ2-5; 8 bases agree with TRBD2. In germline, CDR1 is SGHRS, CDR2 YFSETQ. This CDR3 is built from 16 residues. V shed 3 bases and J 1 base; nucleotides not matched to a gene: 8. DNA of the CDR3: TGCGCCAGCAGCTCTCTGGCGGGAGGAAGCCAAGAGACCCAGTACTTC. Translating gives CASSSLAGGSQETQYF.

CDR3 coding DNA: TGTGCCAGCAGCTTGACAGAGATCTATGGCTACACCTTC. Its translation: CASSLTEIYGYTF. V is TRBV7-9 and J is TRBJ1-2, with a possible D match to TRBD1 (5 bases). CDR1 SEHNR and CDR2 FQNEAQ come from the germline V gene (reference sequence). Trimming took 3 bases from V and 4 from J, leaving 9 bases between them. There are 13 residues in the CDR3.